These 32 T cell receptor beta chains share one sample of origin, sequenced in a study of early T cells in non-severe SARS-CoV-2 infection. Each CDR3 protein is one row after TCRdb ran MiXCR on the 5' RACE reads. The table lists roughly 34,000 distinct CDR3 sequences, 4% to 5% of them singletons, with approximately 7.5% in the top ten. The sequencing input was whole blood. These receptors were collected from an adult who was a healthcare worker with PCR-confirmed SARS-CoV-2 infection or an uninfected control (not recorded which).

The sample holds many counts of this clonotype. The V and J genes are TRBV4-1 and TRBJ2-3; TRBD1 might be the D (5 bases). Trimming took off 3 bases at V and 2 bases at J, with 12 bases between the two ends. This CDR3 has 15 amino acids. Germline V lookup: CDR1 MGHRA, CDR2 YSYEKL. The DNA for the CDR3 is TGCGCCAGCAGCCAGTTTGCAGGGTCCACAGATACGCAGTATTTT. Its translation: CASSQFAGSTDTQYF.

The CDR3 DNA sequence: TGTGCCAGCAGTCTAGGAACAGGGGGCAAGTCACCCCTCCACTTT. Its protein is CASSLGTGGKSPLHF. The chain is built from TRBV12-3 or TRBV12-4 and TRBJ1-6, with TRBD1 identical over 9 bases. This CDR3 is 15 amino acids long. V shed 5 bases, J shed 10 bases, and the junction held 9 bases outside the gene matches.

This clonotype was seen at least ten times. The rearrangement links TRBV28 to TRBJ2-7; the D is unclear. The CDR3 spans 10 residues. Per germline, CDR1 MDHEN and CDR2 SYDVKM. Between the trimmed V and J ends, which lost 8 bases and 4 bases, there was a span of 6 bases. Here the CDR3 DNA reads TGTGCCAGCGATGAATACGAGCAGTACTTC. Translating gives CASDEYEQYF. The full variable domain, in which reference TRBV28 and TRBJ2-7 provide the parts outside the CDR3, is DVKVTQSSRYLVKRTGEKVFLECVQDMDHENMFWYRQDPGLGLRLIYFSYDVKMKEKGDIPEGYSVSREKKERFSLILESASTNQTSMYLCASDEYEQYFGPGTRLTVT.

In its sample, this clonotype was seen a few times. The chain carries TRBV6-1 and TRBJ2-3, with no clear D. Trimming took 2 bases from V and 6 from J, leaving 6 bases between them. This CDR3 is built from 12 residues. In germline, CDR1 is MNHNS, CDR2 SASEGT. CDR3 nucleotide sequence: TGTGCCAGCAGTGAATCAAGGGATACGCAGTATTTT. Its translation: CASSESRDTQYF.

The genes are TRBV7-2 and TRBJ2-7, with 10 bases aligning to TRBD1. This CDR3 region has 15 residues. CDR1 SGHTA and CDR2 FQGNSA come from the germline V gene. V lost 6 bases and J lost 2; bases outside the gene matches: 7. The CDR3 loop is CASSPGTGVAYEQYF. For the CDR3, the DNA is TGTGCCAGCAGTCCCGGGACAGGGGTTGCCTACGAGCAGTACTTC.

The V gene is TRBV5-1, the J gene TRBJ2-7, with D perhaps matching TRBD1 (5 bases). The CDR3 spans 14 residues. Trimming removed 3 bases from V and 1 base from J, with 11 bases in between. Germline V CDR1 and CDR2: SGHRS, YFSETQ. The CDR3 loop reads CASSSTAKSYEQYF. In DNA form, the CDR3 reads TGCGCCAGCAGCTCGACAGCGAAATCCTACGAGCAGTACTTC.

Many counts were recorded for this clonotype. J is TRBJ1-1 and V is TRBV12-3 or TRBV12-4; 7 nucleotides align to TRBD1. The V and J ends lost 6 bases and 2 bases, in that order; junction bases with no gene match: 6. The CDR3 is 14 amino acids. CDR3 sequence: CASREGGGNTEAFF. The CDR3 DNA is TGTGCCAGCAGGGAAGGGGGCGGTAACACTGAAGCTTTCTTT.

V usage is TRBV4-2 and J usage is TRBJ1-2; D ambiguous. The V and J ends lost 0 bases and 4 bases respectively, with 3 bases between them. The CDR3 spans 12 residues. Per the germline V gene, CDR1 is LGHNA and CDR2 is YNFKEQ. CDR3 residues: CASSQERYGYTF. CDR3 DNA: TGTGCCAGCAGCCAAGAACGCTATGGCTACACCTTC.

There are many counts of this clonotype. The chain has TRBV6-1 and TRBJ1-6; the D gene is possibly TRBD1 (6 bases). V gave up 6 bases and J gave up 5 bases, with 17 bases separating them. The length of the CDR3 is 16 residues. Germline lookup yields CDR1 MNHNS and CDR2 SASEGT. DNA of the CDR3: TGTGCCAGCAGCGTAAATGGACAGCCTAATAATTCACCCCTCCACTTT. Residues: CASSVNGQPNNSPLHF.

This clonotype was seen a few times. The rearrangement uses TRBV28 and TRBJ2-7; no firm D call. The CDR3 is 11 amino acids. V lost 3 bases and J lost 6, with 6 bases in between. Germline CDR1 reads MDHEN; CDR2 reads SYDVKM. The CDR3 protein is CASSFSGEQYF. The CDR3 nucleotides are TGTGCCAGCAGTTTCTCAGGCGAGCAGTACTTC.

V usage is TRBV7-2 and J usage is TRBJ2-1; TRBD2 aligns across 9 bases. The trim removed 7 bases at V and 5 bases at J, leaving 6 bases unmatched. CDR3 length: 14 residues. CDR1 is SGHTA and CDR2 is FQGNSA in the germline V gene. CDR3 protein: CASTLQRGDNEQFF. The CDR3 DNA is TGTGCCAGCACCCTACAGCGGGGGGACAATGAGCAGTTCTTC.

This clonotype has only a few counts. The CDR3 region is CASSQNSVNYGYTF. In DNA form, the CDR3 reads TGTGCCAGCAGCCAAAACAGTGTTAACTATGGCTACACCTTC. This sequence joins TRBV3-1 and TRBJ1-2; no clear D gene. The length of the CDR3 is 14 residues. V lost 2 bases and J 1 base, leaving 8 bases between the germline ends. Germline V gene lookup returns CDR1 LGHDT and CDR2 YNNKEL (reference sequence).

This clonotype was observed at least ten times. The rearrangement joins TRBV19 to TRBJ2-3, with TRBD2 matching 8 bases. The junction had 7 bases not matched to a gene; V was cut back by 6 bases and J by 2 bases. The CDR3 covers 15 residues. Germline V gene lookup returns CDR1 LNHDA and CDR2 SQIVND (reference sequence). The CDR3 coding sequence is TGTGCCAGTAGGGGAGCGGGGGCGTACACAGATACGCAGTATTTT. Translation: CASRGAGAYTDTQYF.

This clonotype is medium-sized. CDR3 sequence: CASSLGLAGGPSTDTQYF. The DNA of the CDR3 is TGTGCCAGCAGCCTGGGACTAGCGGGGGGGCCTAGCACAGATACGCAGTATTTT. This chain uses TRBV6-1 with TRBJ2-3; 16 bases are shared with TRBD2. V gave up 6 bases and J gave up 0 bases; unmatched junction bases: 6. CDR1 and CDR2 (germline): MNHNS, SASEGT. The CDR3 extends over 18 amino acids.

This clonotype was picked up a small number of times. The V and J genes are TRBV5-5 and TRBJ2-2; D is undetermined. CDR3 length equals 15 residues. The V end lost 0 bases, the J end lost 0 bases, and 6 bases lay between the germline ends. Germline loops: CDR1 SGHKS, CDR2 YYEKEE (reference sequence). CDR3 loop: CASSLGLTNTGELFF. The DNA of the CDR3 is TGTGCCAGCAGCTTGGGGCTGACGAACACCGGGGAGCTGTTTTTT.

There are a few counts of this clonotype. The rearrangement joins TRBV2 to TRBJ1-6; D is uncertain. The CDR3 loop spans 11 amino acids. The germline V gene has CDR1 SNHLY and CDR2 FYNNEI. Trimming removed 3 bases at V and 9 bases at J, with 3 bases between. The CDR3 region is CASSDTSPLHF. The CDR3 region has the DNA TGTGCCAGCAGTGACACTTCACCCCTCCACTTT.

The chain links TRBV7-9 to TRBJ2-7; unclear D gene. Trimming removed 1 base from V and 4 bases from J, with 2 bases in between. Germline V CDR1 and CDR2: SEHNR, FQNEAQ (reference sequence). This CDR3 is built from 11 residues. CDR3 residues: CASSLEYEQYF. CDR3 DNA: TGTGCCAGCAGCTTAGAGTACGAGCAGTACTTC.

The chain links TRBV9 to TRBJ1-5; possibly TRBD1 for D (6 bases). This CDR3 is 14 amino acids long. Germline V gene data show CDR1 as SGDLS and CDR2 as YYNGEE. Between the trimmed V and J ends, which lost 0 bases and 8 bases, there was a span of 12 bases. CDR3 nucleotides: TGTGCCAGCAGCGTAGCAGGGGCCGGGGAGCCCCAGCATTTT. Translating it yields CASSVAGAGEPQHF.

This clonotype has a count of ten or more. The rearrangement links TRBV11-2 to TRBJ1-2, with TRBD1 identical over 8 bases. Trimming cost V 3 bases and J 6 bases; bases outside gene matches: 6. CDR1 and CDR2 from the germline V gene are SGHAT and FQNNGV. This CDR3 is built from 14 residues. The DNA for the CDR3 is TGTGCCAGCAGCTTTATGGACAGGGAACATGGCTACACCTTC. Translating gives CASSFMDREHGYTF.

The CDR3 reads CASSSLTDFRGQYF. In DNA form, the CDR3 reads TGTGCCAGCAGCTCCCTGACGGATTTTCGAGGGCAGTACTTC. The chain couples TRBV7-9 to TRBJ2-7, with D unclear. Germline-derived CDR1 and CDR2 are SEHNR and FQNEAQ (reference sequence). V dropped 4 bases and J dropped 9 bases, with 19 bases sitting between them. The CDR3 consists of 14 residues.

Ten or more counts support this clonotype. CDR3 coding DNA: TGTGCCAGCAGTTTAAGGCAGGAGAACACTGAAGCTTTCTTT. This gives the protein CASSLRQENTEAFF. The chain joins TRBV27 to TRBJ1-1, with D unclear. The CDR3 spans 14 residues. Germline V gives CDR1 MNHEY, CDR2 SMNVEV (reference sequence). Trimming cost V 2 bases and J 1 base, with 8 bases left between them.

This clonotype was counted at least ten times. This chain joins TRBV5-4 and TRBJ1-1; 9 positions agree with TRBD1. The germline CDR1 and CDR2 sequences are SGHNT and YYREEE (reference sequence). Unmatched junction bases numbered 4, after V lost 1 base and J lost 6 bases. The CDR3 totals 14 residues. The DNA for the CDR3 is TGTGCCAGCAGCTTGAAGACAGGGGGTGCTGAAGCTTTCTTT. As protein: CASSLKTGGAEAFF.

This clonotype came up a few times. This chain uses TRBV28 with TRBJ2-3; the D is unclear. Germline V gene data show CDR1 as MDHEN and CDR2 as SYDVKM. Trimming removed 0 bases at V and 1 base at J, with 8 bases between. The CDR3 spans 15 residues. In nucleotides, the CDR3 is TGTGCCAGCAGTTTATGGCTAGAGGGCACAGATACGCAGTATTTT. This sequence encodes CASSLWLEGTDTQYF. The whole variable domain, remainder taken from reference TRBV28 and TRBJ2-3, is DVKVTQSSRYLVKRTGEKVFLECVQDMDHENMFWYRQDPGLGLRLIYFSYDVKMKEKGDIPEGYSVSREKKERFSLILESASTNQTSMYLCASSLWLEGTDTQYFGPGTRLTVL.

This clonotype has ten or more counts. The V and J genes are TRBV19 and TRBJ1-5; D possibly corresponds to TRBD1 (5 bases). The CDR3 is 16 amino acids. The germline CDR1 and CDR2 sequences are LNHDA and SQIVND (reference sequence). Trimming stripped 6 bases from V and 3 bases from J, with 18 bases between. The DNA for the CDR3 is TGTGCCAGTAGGTGGCAGGGAAGGGAGGTCAATCAGCCCCAGCATTTT. Residues: CASRWQGREVNQPQHF.

This clonotype was counted many times. The V and J genes are TRBV11-3 and TRBJ2-1; 8 bases align to TRBD1. CDR3 length equals 13 residues. The ends lost 4 bases at V and 5 bases at J; junction bases unmatched: 1. From germline, CDR1 is SGHNT and CDR2 YENEEA. This chain's CDR3 is CASSSDRDNEQFF. The DNA of the CDR3 is TGTGCCAGCAGCTCGGACAGGGACAATGAGCAGTTCTTC.

This clonotype was recorded many times. The rearrangement links TRBV9 to TRBJ1-6; D uncertain. This CDR3 contains 13 residues. V lost 4 bases, J lost 6 bases, and 8 bases lay in between. Germline-derived CDR1 and CDR2 are SGDLS and YYNGEE. This CDR3 is CASSPSANSPLHF. CDR3 DNA sequence: TGTGCCAGCAGCCCATCGGCTAATTCACCCCTCCACTTT. The complete variable domain, with remaining parts taken from reference TRBV9 and TRBJ1-6, reads DSGVTQTPKHLITATGQRVTLRCSPRSGDLSVYWYQQSLDQGLQFLIQYYNGEERAKGNILERFSAQQFPDLHSELNLSSLELGDSALYFCASSPSANSPLHFGNGTRLTVT.

This clonotype was picked up a small number of times. CDR3 nucleotide sequence: TGCAGGGCACGCTCACCCCTCCACTTT. This encodes CRARSPLHF. The chain uses TRBV20-1 and TRBJ1-6; D is uncertain. This CDR3 is 9 amino acids long. Germline assignment: CDR1 DFQATT and CDR2 SNEGSKA (reference sequence).

This clonotype has at least ten counts. The V gene is TRBV20-1, the J gene TRBJ2-4, with TRBD1 matching over 9 bases. V lost 6 bases, J lost 0 bases, and 12 bases stayed unmatched. The CDR3 loop spans 17 amino acids. Germline assignment: CDR1 DFQATT and CDR2 SNEGSKA (reference sequence). CDR3 residues: CSAQMTGGKGAKNIQYF. Here the CDR3 DNA reads TGCAGTGCCCAAATGACAGGGGGGAAAGGAGCCAAAAACATTCAGTACTTC.

The V call is TRBV20-1, the J call TRBJ2-3; 8 positions agree with TRBD1. The CDR3 has 15 amino acids. J was trimmed by 2 bases and V by 5 bases; bases with no gene match: 9. Germline V gene data show CDR1 as DFQATT and CDR2 as SNEGSKA (reference sequence). The CDR3 region is CSAPPDRGSTDTQYF. DNA of the CDR3: TGCAGTGCTCCTCCCGACAGGGGTTCCACAGATACGCAGTATTTT.

This clonotype came up many times. The chain uses TRBV11-2 and TRBJ2-3; 9 bases are shared with TRBD2. In germline, CDR1 is SGHAT, CDR2 FQNNGV. This CDR3 has 17 residues. V lost 0 bases, J lost 6 bases, and 10 bases stayed unmatched. DNA for the CDR3: TGTGCCAGCAGCTTAGATGGTAGCGGGGGACACGTCGATACGCAGTATTTT. This translates into CASSLDGSGGHVDTQYF.

The genes are TRBV11-2 and TRBJ2-1, with TRBD2 matching over 8 bases. V lost 2 bases to trimming and J lost 6 bases; unmatched junction nucleotides: 3. There are 14 residues in the CDR3. Germline V lookup: CDR1 SGHAT, CDR2 FQNNGV. CDR3 in DNA: TGTGCCAGCAGCTTACCGGGGGGGCCCAATGAGCAGTTCTTC. Protein: CASSLPGGPNEQFF. Using reference TRBV11-2 and TRBJ2-1 for the parts outside the CDR3, the full variable domain is EAGVAQSPRYKIIEKRQSVAFWCNPISGHATLYWYQQILGQGPKLLIQFQNNGVVDDSQLPKDRFSAERLKGVDSTLKIQPAKLEDSAVYLCASSLPGGPNEQFFGPGTRLTVL.

This clonotype was recorded many times. The chain recombines TRBV20-1 with TRBJ2-3; the D is unclear. CDR3 length equals 10 residues. Germline CDR1 DFQATT, CDR2 SNEGSKA (reference sequence). Trimming took 2 bases from V and 6 from J, leaving 3 bases between them. The CDR3 here is CSARRDTQYF. The CDR3 DNA is TGCAGTGCTAGAAGGGATACGCAGTATTTT.